This TCR beta chain was found in a study of CD8+CD57+ T cells in acquired aplastic anemia. Study summary: Sorted cells (CD4+ and CD8+) yielded DNA amounts that averaged about 3.4 ug.

Germline V gene lookup returns CDR1 KGHDR and CDR2 SFDVKD. Trimming stripped 5 bases from V and 5 bases from J, with 11 bases between. This CDR3 has 14 amino acids. CDR3 and TCR beta VDJ profiling relied on a genomic DNA template. TCRdb reanalysed the reads using MiXCR and keeps one entry per CDR3 protein. The repertoire holds 100,000 to 150,000 distinct CDR3 sequences, around 48% seen once, with about 2.3% in the top ten. A word on this clonotype: The antigen is undetermined.

Broader study findings: Patients had twenty-nine CD8+ CDR3 sequences in common with controls (the shared set).

The specimen was sorted CD4+, CD8+, or CD8+CD57+ T cells (not recorded which) from PBMCs. This sequence was found in a human donor in good health, serving as a control. This chain connects TRBV24-1 to TRBJ2-2; D unresolved. The CDR3: CATSAGRFTGELFF. The CDR3 bases are TGTGCCACCAGTGCGGGCAGATTTACCGGGGAGCTGTTTTTT.